The sequence of this T cell receptor (beta chain) was determined in a study of T cells in Graves' hyperthyroidism and ophthalmopathy. Findings of the study overall: From stable hyperthyroidism, ophthalmopathy was separated by a 13 V-J model.

From germline, CDR1 is SQVTM and CDR2 ANQGSEA. V lost 8 bases and J lost 9; bases outside the gene matches: 8. The CDR3 sequence is 13 residues long. Clinical symptoms, serum thyroxine, TRAb, thyroid ultrasound and orbital computed tomography established diagnosis. This clonotype was observed a few times. Its antigen remains unknown. The CDR3 regions of TCR beta were amplified from RNA transcripts. In the first-round RT-PCR of the TCR CDR3, the HTBI primer set was used. TCRdb re-called the multiplex PCR reads with MiXCR, one entry per CDR3 protein. The repertoire holds under 350,000 distinct CDR3 sequences, with roughly 20% as singletons.

This clonotype was sampled from a woman between 45 and 60 years old with Graves' hyperthyroidism. The V gene is TRBV29-1, the J gene TRBJ2-1; 12 nucleotides agree with TRBD1. The sample taken for sequencing was blood. The CDR3 region has the DNA TGCAGCTTCCGGGACAGGGGGCTGAGTGAGCAGTTCTTC. This sequence encodes CSFRDRGLSEQFF.